The 23 T cell receptor beta chains below were found in one sample sequenced in a study of blood T cell repertoires in COVID-19. Clones were read by immunoSEQ multiplex PCR, and TCRdb kept only the in-frame ones, dropping some. The sample includes around 150,000 clones, roughly three quarters of them seen just once. The sequenced sample was peripheral blood. The receptor source for this set is a man in his fifties or sixties with acute or convalescent COVID-19.

This rearrangement joins TRBV28 to TRBJ1-4, with D maybe TRBD1 (5 bases). The V end was cut by 6 bases, the J end by 5 bases, with 16 bases between. The CDR3 extends over 15 amino acids. Germline CDR1 is MDHEN and CDR2 is SYDVKM. CDR3 nucleotides: TGTGCCAGCAGCTTTGCGGGGGGAGGGAATGAAAAACTGTTTTTT. Its translation: CASSFAGGGNEKLFF.

The chain uses TRBV5-1 and TRBJ1-1; 7 bases map to TRBD1. Germline V gene sequence: CDR1 SGHRS, CDR2 YFSETQ. V was clipped by 4 bases and J by 0 bases; unmatched bases: 6. CDR3 length: 15 residues. CDR3 protein: CASSPSGQMNTEAFF. DNA for the CDR3: TGCGCCAGCAGCCCGTCGGGACAGATGAACACTGAAGCTTTCTTT.

The CDR3 loop reads CASSVAGTSYNEQFF. The CDR3 bases are TGTGCCAGCAGCGTCGCAGGGACTTCCTACAATGAGCAGTTCTTC. V gene TRBV9 combines with J gene TRBJ2-1; TRBD2 might be the D (6 bases). Germline CDR1 reads SGDLS; CDR2 reads YYNGEE. The CDR3 totals 15 residues. V was pared by 2 bases and J by 1 base, with 10 bases between.

This chain joins TRBV7-2 and TRBJ1-5; D call uncertain. The V end lost 0 bases, the J end lost 7 bases, and 16 bases lay between the germline ends. Germline V CDR1 and CDR2: SGHTA, FQGNSA. The CDR3 covers 16 residues. CDR3 in DNA: TGTGCCAGCAGCTTAGCGTTGGGAGGGCGAACCCAGCCCCAGCATTTT. This encodes CASSLALGGRTQPQHF.

In this sample, this clone turned up many times. The chain recombines TRBV6-6 with TRBJ1-6; D may be TRBD1 (5 bases). V was clipped by 0 bases and J by 10 bases, with 13 bases between them. The CDR3 has 15 amino acids. In germline, CDR1 is MNHNY, CDR2 SVGAGI (reference sequence). The CDR3 reads CASSYSGPRGSPLHF. CDR3 in DNA: TGTGCCAGCAGTTACTCAGGGCCCCGGGGGTCACCCCTCCACTTT.

This clone was detected only a few times. The chain combines TRBV4-2 with TRBJ2-3; 10 nucleotides match TRBD2. CDR1 is LGHNA and CDR2 is YNFKEQ in the germline V gene. The CDR3 has 17 amino acids. Trimming took 0 bases from V and 2 from J; bases not matched to a gene: 5. DNA of the CDR3: TGTGCCAGCAGCCAAGATACCAGCGGGAGGGCCACAGATACGCAGTATTTT. Its translation: CASSQDTSGRATDTQYF.

This chain joins TRBV7-2 and TRBJ2-5; D may be TRBD1 (5 bases). The ends were cut back, 1 base at V and 10 bases at J, with 16 bases in the middle. Germline V gene data show CDR1 as SGHTA and CDR2 as FQGNSA. The CDR3 loop spans 14 amino acids. CDR3 DNA sequence: TGTGCCAGCAGCTTAGGACAGACCATGAGTGGCCAGTACTTC. Amino acids: CASSLGQTMSGQYF.

The chain employs TRBV6-5 and TRBJ2-7, with TRBD2 as a possible D gene (6 bases). Trimming removed 6 bases at V and 7 bases at J, with 16 bases between. This CDR3 is 13 amino acids long. Germline-derived CDR1 and CDR2 are MNHEY and SVGAGI. The chain's CDR3 is CASRQPPRGEQYF. CDR3 in DNA: TGTGCCAGCAGGCAGCCCCCTCGGGGGGAGCAGTACTTC.

The rearrangement uses TRBV5-1 and TRBJ2-3; D might be TRBD2 (6 bases). This CDR3 spans 15 amino acids. V was shortened by 2 bases and J by 5 bases, with 15 bases between the two germline ends. Germline assignment: CDR1 SGHRS and CDR2 YFSETQ. CDR3 nucleotide sequence: TGCGCCAGCAGCTTAAGGGGAGGCACTATAGATACGCAGTATTTT. It codes for CASSLRGGTIDTQYF.

The chain combines TRBV5-1 with TRBJ2-1; 11 bases agree with TRBD2. Germline-derived CDR1 and CDR2 are SGHRS and YFSETQ. This CDR3 has 15 amino acids. The junction had 5 bases not matched to a gene; V was cut back by 1 base and J by 8 bases. The CDR3 nucleotides read TGCGCCAGCAGCTTGTCTCTAGCGGGAGGTGATGAGCAGTTCTTC. This codes for CASSLSLAGGDEQFF.

The chain links TRBV5-1 to TRBJ1-1; D perhaps matches TRBD1 (5 bases). The germline CDR1 and CDR2 sequences are SGHRS and YFSETQ. V lost 0 bases and J 4 bases, leaving 13 bases between the germline ends. The CDR3 is made up of 15 amino acids. Here the CDR3 reads CASSLGAAGVTEAFF. Written as DNA, the CDR3 is TGCGCCAGCAGCTTGGGGGCAGCGGGGGTCACTGAAGCTTTCTTT.

A few counts support this clone. The chain combines TRBV6-1 with TRBJ2-1; 13 nucleotides agree with TRBD2. CDR3 size: 19 residues. Germline loops: CDR1 MNHNS, CDR2 SASEGT. Trimming took 3 bases from V and 0 from J; bases not matched to a gene: 8. The CDR3 nucleotides read TGTGCCAGCAGTGACGGGACTAGCGGGGAACCAAGCTCCTACAATGAGCAGTTCTTC. The encoded protein is CASSDGTSGEPSSYNEQFF.

V usage is TRBV19 and J usage is TRBJ2-5; TRBD1 aligns across 8 bases. From germline, CDR1 is LNHDA and CDR2 SQIVND (reference sequence). Germline trimming cut 7 bases from V and 8 bases from J; bases unmatched to any gene: 9. This CDR3 is 13 amino acids long. CDR3 DNA sequence: TGTGCCAGTAAGGGGCCGGGACAGGAAACCCAGTACTTC. Amino acids: CASKGPGQETQYF.

This chain joins TRBV27 and TRBJ2-3; 7 nucleotides align to TRBD2. The CDR3 consists of 15 residues. V lost 6 bases to trimming and J lost 0 bases; unmatched junction nucleotides: 6. CDR1 is MNHEY, CDR2 SMNVEV, per germline (reference sequence). CDR3 DNA sequence: TGTGCCAGCAGACAAGGTAGCGGGAGCACAGATACGCAGTATTTT. Translated: CASRQGSGSTDTQYF.

This clone was detected only once. The chain uses TRBV6-6 and TRBJ2-7; D might be TRBD2 (6 bases). The germline V gene has CDR1 MNHNY and CDR2 SVGAGI (reference sequence). Trimming removed 7 bases at V and 4 bases at J, with 14 bases between. CDR3 size: 13 residues. The CDR3 DNA reads TGTGCCAGCATCTACTCCCGGGGGTACGAGCAGTACTTC. Protein sequence: CASIYSRGYEQYF.

This clone was counted once. The chain couples TRBV10-3 to TRBJ2-3; 11 bases match TRBD2. The CDR3 totals 17 residues. The germline gives CDR1 ENHRY, CDR2 SYGVKD. V trimming: 0 bases; J trimming: 1 base; junction bases outside the gene matches: 3. The CDR3 loop reads CAISESTSGVGTDTQYF. The DNA of the CDR3 is TGTGCCATCAGTGAGTCGACTAGCGGGGTAGGCACAGATACGCAGTATTTT.

The gene calls are TRBV6-5 and TRBJ2-2; D is ambiguous. V lost 10 bases to trimming and J lost 6 bases, with 6 bases between them. The CDR3 is made up of 10 amino acids. The germline CDR1 and CDR2 sequences are MNHEY and SVGAGI. The CDR3 DNA is TGTGCCACCCTCGCCGGGGAGCTGTTTTTT. This sequence encodes CATLAGELFF.

V and J are TRBV3-1 (or the pseudogene TRBV3-2) and TRBJ2-7; 7 bases align to TRBD2. Germline CDR1 reads LGHDT; CDR2 reads YNNKEL (reference sequence). The CDR3 runs to 17 residues. V trimming: 0 bases; J trimming: 0 bases; junction bases outside the gene matches: 8. The CDR3 sequence is CASSQEYSSGYSYEQYF. CDR3 coding DNA: TGTGCCAGCAGCCAAGAATACTCTAGCGGCTACTCCTACGAGCAGTACTTC.

The V and J genes are TRBV19 and TRBJ1-5; possible D gene TRBD1, 5 bases. The CDR3 is made up of 16 amino acids. The V and J ends lost 5 bases and 1 base respectively, with 15 bases between them. Germline V gives CDR1 LNHDA, CDR2 SQIVND (reference sequence). CDR3 coding DNA: TGTGCCAGTAGTCCCTACGGGGGGGGGAGCAATCAGCCCCAGCATTTT. Amino acids: CASSPYGGGSNQPQHF.

The chain uses TRBV20-1 and TRBJ1-3; tentatively, D is TRBD1 (5 bases). The CDR3 covers 13 residues. V was shortened by 3 bases and J by 7 bases, with 13 bases between the two germline ends. Germline lookup yields CDR1 DFQATT and CDR2 SNEGSKA (reference sequence). The CDR3 DNA is TGCAGTGCTAGTCCCAGGGTAGGGAACACCATATATTTT. It encodes CSASPRVGNTIYF.

The chain links TRBV25-1 to TRBJ2-7; 8 positions agree with TRBD1. This CDR3 has 15 amino acids. J gave up 4 bases and V 9 bases, and 14 bases lay outside the gene matches. Germline lookup yields CDR1 MGHDK and CDR2 SYGVNS. The CDR3 DNA reads TGTGCCAGTACCGCGGGGCAGGGGGCAATTTACGAGCAGTACTTC. The encoded protein is CASTAGQGAIYEQYF.

The chain has TRBV11-2 and TRBJ1-2, with 7 bases aligning to TRBD1. The CDR3 is 17 residues long. After removal of 7 bases from V and 1 base from J, the junction contained 15 bases not matched to a gene. Per germline, CDR1 SGHAT and CDR2 FQNNGV. The CDR3 reads CASIAYPRDSGNYGYTF. The CDR3, as DNA: TGTGCCAGCATCGCTTATCCCCGGGACAGCGGTAACTATGGCTACACCTTC. Complete variable domain (other parts from reference TRBV11-2 and TRBJ1-2): EAGVAQSPRYKIIEKRQSVAFWCNPISGHATLYWYQQILGQGPKLLIQFQNNGVVDDSQLPKDRFSAERLKGVDSTLKIQPAKLEDSAVYLCASIAYPRDSGNYGYTFGSGTRLTVV.

The chain joins TRBV5-5 to TRBJ1-1; the D gene is possibly TRBD1 (6 bases). V gave up 4 bases and J gave up 1 base, with 8 bases separating them. The length of the CDR3 is 13 residues. Germline CDR1 reads SGHKS; CDR2 reads YYEKEE (reference sequence). CDR3 DNA sequence: TGTGCCAGCAGCGAGGACAGGAACACTGAAGCTTTCTTT. Translating gives CASSEDRNTEAFF. Filled out from reference TRBV5-5 and TRBJ1-1, the complete variable domain reads DAGVTQSPTHLIKTRGQQVTLRCSPISGHKSVSWYQQVLGQGPQFIFQYYEKEERGRGNFPDRFSARQFPNYSSELNVNALLLGDSALYLCASSEDRNTEAFFGQGTRLTVV.